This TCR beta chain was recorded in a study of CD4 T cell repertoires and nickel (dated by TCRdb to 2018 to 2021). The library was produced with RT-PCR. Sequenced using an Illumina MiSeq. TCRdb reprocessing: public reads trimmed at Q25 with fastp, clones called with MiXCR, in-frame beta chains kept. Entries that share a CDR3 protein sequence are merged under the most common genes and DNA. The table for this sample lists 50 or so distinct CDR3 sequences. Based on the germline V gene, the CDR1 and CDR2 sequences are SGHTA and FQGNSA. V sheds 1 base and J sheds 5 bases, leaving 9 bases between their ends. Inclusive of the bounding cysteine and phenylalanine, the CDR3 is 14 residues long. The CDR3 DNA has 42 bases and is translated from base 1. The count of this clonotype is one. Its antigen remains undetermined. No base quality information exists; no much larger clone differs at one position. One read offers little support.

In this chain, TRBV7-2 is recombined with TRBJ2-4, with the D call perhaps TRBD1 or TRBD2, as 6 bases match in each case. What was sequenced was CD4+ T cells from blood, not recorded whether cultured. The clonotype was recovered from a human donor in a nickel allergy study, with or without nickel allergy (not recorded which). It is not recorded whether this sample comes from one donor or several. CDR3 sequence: CASSLGGGQNIQYF. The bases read TGTGCCAGCAGCTTAGGAGGGGGGCAAAACATTCAGTACTTC.